The 27 T cell receptor beta chains presented below share a single source sample, sequenced in a study of response to subunit inactivated influenza vaccine. TCRdb itself ran the RT-PCR reads through MiXCR, one entry per CDR3 protein. Here the sample spans 550,000 to 800,000 distinct CDR3 sequences, approximately 15% being singletons. Sequences were derived from PBMCs from blood, sampled 14 days before vaccination. The receptors were sampled from a man aged 45-65 years who received an inactivated influenza vaccine.

V and J are TRBV20-1 and TRBJ2-5, with TRBD2 identical over 10 bases. CDR1 is DFQATT and CDR2 is SNEGSKA in the germline V gene (reference sequence). V shed 3 bases and J 5 bases; nucleotides not matched to a gene: 12. The CDR3 totals 16 residues. CDR3 sequence (DNA): TGCAGTGCTAGTATCCCCAGCGGGAGGGCGGGTGAGACCCAGTACTTC. Translation: CSASIPSGRAGETQYF.

The V and J genes are TRBV6-2 or TRBV6-3 and TRBJ2-2; TRBD2 might be the D (7 bases). The CDR3 extends over 14 amino acids. V lost 7 bases and J 6 bases, leaving 15 bases between the germline ends. Germline V gene lookup returns CDR1 MNHEY and CDR2 SVGEGT. The CDR3 spells CASKRDTSPGELFF. The CDR3 DNA reads TGTGCCAGCAAGCGGGACACCTCCCCCGGGGAGCTGTTTTTT.

This clonotype was recorded many times. V and J are TRBV4-2 and TRBJ1-5, with a tentative D call TRBD1 (5 bases). V was shortened by 0 bases and J by 7 bases, with 10 bases between the two germline ends. This CDR3 region has 14 residues. The germline V gene has CDR1 LGHNA and CDR2 YNFKEQ. CDR3 sequence: CASSQESGSQPQHF. The CDR3 nucleotides are TGTGCCAGCAGCCAAGAATCAGGGAGCCAGCCCCAGCATTTT.

This clonotype was seen repeatedly, ten times or more. CDR3 in DNA: TGTGCCAGCAGCTTACAGGTTTCCTCCTACGAGCAGTACTTC. Amino acids: CASSLQVSSYEQYF. The chain is built from TRBV7-2 and TRBJ2-7, with D unclear. Germline values: CDR1 SGHTA, CDR2 FQGNSA. This CDR3 region has 14 residues. The V end was cut by 2 bases, the J end by 0 bases, with 8 bases between. The full variable domain, its missing parts supplied by reference TRBV7-2 and TRBJ2-7, is GAGVSQSPSNKVTEKGKDVELRCDPISGHTALYWYRQSLGQGLEFLIYFQGNSAPDKSGLPSDRFSAERTGGSVSTLTIQRTQQEDSAVYLCASSLQVSSYEQYFGPGTRLTVT.

V is TRBV7-3 and J is TRBJ2-3; 7 bases are a match to TRBD2. Germline V CDR1 and CDR2: SGHTA, FQGTGA. Trimming at V came to 8 bases and at J to 2 bases, leaving 7 bases not matched to a gene. The CDR3 consists of 14 residues. The CDR3 bases are TGTGCCAGCGGGGAGGGAGCTACCACAGATACGCAGTATTTT. Its translation is CASGEGATTDTQYF.

This clonotype was counted between two and nine times. V is TRBV28 and J is TRBJ1-2; D ambiguous. Trimming cost V 5 bases and J 0 bases, with 16 bases left between them. The CDR3 consists of 16 residues. The germline V gene encodes CDR1 MDHEN and CDR2 SYDVKM. CDR3 amino acids: CASSLSLTLANYGYTF. CDR3 nucleotide sequence: TGTGCCAGCAGTCTGTCTCTGACCCTTGCTAACTATGGCTACACCTTC.

V gene TRBV4-1 combines with J gene TRBJ2-3; D is perhaps TRBD1 or TRBD2 (5 bases each). The CDR3 has 17 residues. Germline-derived CDR1 and CDR2 are MGHRA and YSYEKL. Trimming pared 4 bases from V and 3 bases from J, leaving 20 bases between. DNA for the CDR3: TGCGCCAGCAGCCCCTCTCTTCAGGGTCGGGGAACAGATACGCAGTATTTT. Its translation is CASSPSLQGRGTDTQYF.

The genes are TRBV12-5 and TRBJ2-1; D is perhaps TRBD2 (5 bases). This CDR3 has 12 residues. V gave up 5 bases and J gave up 10 bases, with 12 bases separating them. Germline V lookup: CDR1 LGHNT, CDR2 FRNRAP. CDR3 in amino acids: CASGTGLAEQFF. The CDR3 DNA reads TGTGCTAGTGGTACCGGACTGGCCGAGCAGTTCTTC.

The V and J genes are TRBV28 and TRBJ2-1; 9 bases are a match to TRBD1. Unmatched junction bases numbered 8, after V lost 3 bases and J lost 5 bases. This CDR3 contains 16 residues. CDR1 and CDR2 from the germline V gene are MDHEN and SYDVKM. The CDR3 reads CASSFLPGQGHNEQFF. DNA for the CDR3: TGTGCCAGCAGTTTCTTACCGGGACAGGGACACAATGAGCAGTTCTTC.

This clonotype was detected a few times. The chain is built from TRBV20-1 and TRBJ2-5; D unresolved. The CDR3 contains 14 residues. From germline, CDR1 is DFQATT and CDR2 SNEGSKA (reference sequence). V gave up 6 bases and J gave up 0 bases, with 14 bases separating them. The CDR3 spells CSAPSSTYQETQYF. The CDR3 DNA reads TGCAGTGCCCCCTCCTCGACCTACCAAGAGACCCAGTACTTC.

V gene TRBV20-1 combines with J gene TRBJ2-5; either TRBD1 or TRBD2 may fit D (5 bases each). Germline CDR1 reads DFQATT; CDR2 reads SNEGSKA (reference sequence). The CDR3 is 13 residues long. The ends were cut back, 6 bases at V and 1 base at J, with 12 bases in the middle. The chain's CDR3 is CSAFGTAQETQYF. The CDR3 DNA is TGCAGTGCGTTCGGGACCGCCCAAGAGACCCAGTACTTC.

The chain has TRBV11-3 and TRBJ2-3, with 7 bases fitting TRBD2. J lost 4 bases, V lost 8 bases, and 3 bases had no gene match. The germline CDR1 and CDR2 sequences are SGHNT and YENEEA. The CDR3 has 12 amino acids. Here the CDR3 DNA reads TGTGCCAGCGGGCGGGGGTCAGATACGCAGTATTTT. Encoded protein: CASGRGSDTQYF.

This chain uses TRBV28 with TRBJ2-5; TRBD1 aligns across 8 bases. Germline CDR1 MDHEN, CDR2 SYDVKM. This CDR3 comprises 14 residues. The ends lost 5 bases at V and 5 bases at J; junction bases unmatched: 7. CDR3 nucleotide sequence: TGTGCCAGCAGTGGGCAGGGGGCGCGGGAGACCCAGTACTTC. Its protein product is CASSGQGARETQYF.

This clonotype was counted between two and nine times. The genes are TRBV7-3 and TRBJ2-3; D gene uncertain. The CDR3 spans 13 residues. Trimming pared 5 bases from V and 2 bases from J, leaving 8 bases between. Looked up from germline, CDR1 is SGHTA and CDR2 is FQGTGA. Here the CDR3 reads CASSPPHTDTQYF. Here the CDR3 DNA reads TGTGCCAGCAGCCCACCCCACACAGATACGCAGTATTTT.

The V call is TRBV6-2 or TRBV6-3, the J call TRBJ2-7, with no clear D. The germline gives CDR1 MNHEY, CDR2 SVGEGT. The CDR3 sequence is 14 residues long. V was trimmed by 3 bases and J by 1 base, leaving 10 bases between them. CDR3 in DNA: TGTGCCAGCAGTTATCGTTCGACGTCCTACGAGCAGTACTTC. It translates to CASSYRSTSYEQYF.

At least ten counts were recorded for this clonotype. The V call is TRBV5-6, the J call TRBJ1-2, with D possibly TRBD1 on 6 matching bases. Deletions cut 2 bases from V and 3 bases from J, with 8 bases between. This CDR3 spans 13 amino acids. Germline V CDR1 and CDR2: SGHDT, YYEEEE. Here the CDR3 DNA reads TGTGCCAGCAGCTTACAGGGCTACTATGGCTACACCTTC. Protein sequence: CASSLQGYYGYTF.

This sequence joins TRBV20-1 and TRBJ2-1; either TRBD1 or TRBD2 may supply D (5 bases each). Germline lookup yields CDR1 DFQATT and CDR2 SNEGSKA (reference sequence). V lost 1 base and J 4 bases, leaving 11 bases between the germline ends. CDR3 length equals 14 residues. CDR3 sequence: CSARAGASYNEQFF. In DNA form, the CDR3 reads TGCAGTGCTAGAGCCGGGGCGTCATACAATGAGCAGTTCTTC.

The chain joins TRBV7-9 to TRBJ2-7, with D maybe TRBD2 (7 bases). CDR1 and CDR2 from the germline V gene are SEHNR and FQNEAQ (reference sequence). CDR3 size: 14 residues. Trimming left V 2 bases short and J 3 bases short, with 11 bases between. CDR3 loop: CASSLRGGRYEQYF. Here the CDR3 DNA reads TGTGCCAGCAGCTTAAGGGGGGGTCGCTACGAGCAGTACTTC.

This clonotype was detected only a few times. The chain employs TRBV6-5 and TRBJ2-1; D is unclear. V was pared by 6 bases and J by 9 bases, with 12 bases between. Per germline, CDR1 MNHEY and CDR2 SVGAGI. The CDR3 is made up of 12 amino acids. CDR3 nucleotide sequence: TGTGCCAGCAGCCCCAGCACTCGTGAGCAGTTCTTC. Protein sequence: CASSPSTREQFF.

This clonotype has a handful of counts. The genes are TRBV5-1 and TRBJ1-1, with a weak D call TRBD1 (5 bases). Per the germline V gene, CDR1 is SGHRS and CDR2 is YFSETQ. The CDR3 is 15 residues long. The germline V and J ends were trimmed by 0 bases and 4 bases, with 13 bases remaining between them. CDR3 DNA: TGCGCCAGCAGCTTGGCCACCTCCGGGGCCACTGAAGCTTTCTTT. Protein sequence: CASSLATSGATEAFF. Together with reference TRBV5-1 and TRBJ1-1, the CDR3 gives the full variable domain: KAGVTQTPRYLIKTRGQQVTLSCSPISGHRSVSWYQQTPGQGLQFLFEYFSETQRNKGNFPGRFSGRQFSNSRSEMNVSTLELGDSALYLCASSLATSGATEAFFGQGTRLTVV.

The chain carries TRBV28 and TRBJ2-7; perhaps TRBD1 as D (6 bases). This CDR3 contains 15 residues. V was trimmed by 6 bases and J by 4 bases, leaving 19 bases between them. Germline V CDR1 and CDR2: MDHEN, SYDVKM. This CDR3 reads CASRPRPGAGYEQYF. Here the CDR3 DNA reads TGTGCCAGCAGGCCCCGTCCAGGGGCCGGGTACGAGCAGTACTTC.

The V call is TRBV5-5, the J call TRBJ2-7; a possible D gene is TRBD1 (6 bases). Trimming stripped 4 bases from V and 3 bases from J, with 14 bases between. The germline V gene encodes CDR1 SGHKS and CDR2 YYEKEE (reference sequence). CDR3 length equals 14 residues. This chain's CDR3 is CASSTNRAYYEQYF. The CDR3 DNA is TGTGCCAGCAGCACCAACAGGGCTTACTACGAGCAGTACTTC.

The chain carries TRBV19 and TRBJ2-5; D uncertain. The CDR3 runs to 13 residues. Trimming left V 4 bases short and J 2 bases short, with 8 bases between. The germline gives CDR1 LNHDA, CDR2 SQIVND (reference sequence). The CDR3 DNA reads as TGTGCCAGTAGTACACAAGTACAAGAGACCCAGTACTTC. This encodes CASSTQVQETQYF.

The V call is TRBV29-1, the J call TRBJ2-4; D is perhaps TRBD2 (5 bases). CDR3 length: 14 residues. V was clipped by 1 base and J by 5 bases, with 12 bases between them. Germline V lookup: CDR1 SQVTM, CDR2 ANQGSEA. This chain's CDR3 is CSVEVWEQENIQYF. The CDR3 DNA follows: TGCAGCGTTGAAGTTTGGGAGCAAGAAAACATTCAGTACTTC. The full variable domain, in which reference TRBV29-1 and TRBJ2-4 provide the parts outside the CDR3, is SAVISQKPSRDICQRGTSLTIQCQVDSQVTMMFWYRQQPGQSLTLIATANQGSEATYESGFVIDKFPISRPNLTFSTLTVSNMSPEDSSIYLCSVEVWEQENIQYFGAGTRLSVL.

The chain has TRBV15 and TRBJ1-5, with D uncertain. The CDR3 length is 14 residues. V lost 8 bases and J 4 bases, leaving 15 bases between the germline ends. Germline V gene data show CDR1 as LNHNV and CDR2 as YYDKDF (reference sequence). DNA for the CDR3: TGTGCCACCGGCAACGCCGGGGTAAATCAGCCCCAGCATTTT. Translating gives CATGNAGVNQPQHF.

The chain recombines TRBV5-1 with TRBJ1-1, with a tentative D call TRBD1 (5 bases). The V gene lost 0 bases and the J gene lost 7 bases, with 34 bases spanning the gap. The germline V gene encodes CDR1 SGHRS and CDR2 YFSETQ. This CDR3 contains 21 residues. The CDR3 DNA reads as TGCGCCAGCAGCTTGGTGGTATGGGGAAATGACGGGGGATTCAGGGCACGTGAAGCTTTCTTT. It encodes CASSLVVWGNDGGFRAREAFF.

This clonotype has ten or more counts. The chain joins TRBV28 to TRBJ2-6; D not resolved. V lost 3 bases and J 0 bases, leaving 21 bases between the germline ends. The germline gives CDR1 MDHEN, CDR2 SYDVKM. The CDR3 is 20 residues long. This CDR3 is CASSFVGQFVGPSGANVLTF. Written as DNA, the CDR3 is TGTGCCAGCAGTTTCGTCGGGCAGTTTGTAGGACCCTCTGGGGCCAACGTCCTGACTTTC. Combining the CDR3 with reference TRBV28 and TRBJ2-6 gives the whole variable domain DVKVTQSSRYLVKRTGEKVFLECVQDMDHENMFWYRQDPGLGLRLIYFSYDVKMKEKGDIPEGYSVSREKKERFSLILESASTNQTSMYLCASSFVGQFVGPSGANVLTFGAGSRLTVL.